A single sample gave rise to the 2 T cell receptor beta chains below, sequenced in a study of T cell changes during pregnancy in multiple sclerosis. Measured with immunoSEQ multiplex PCR; TCRdb has only the in-frame clones, and not every one. The table has around 110,000 clones, around 92% seen once; the top ten hold 0.65% to 0.9%. This material consisted of peripheral blood, taken in the third trimester of pregnancy. These receptors originate from a female donor in good health, enrolled as a control in a pregnancy study.

V and J are TRBV4-2 and TRBJ2-1, with 16 bases matching TRBD2. CDR1 and CDR2 (germline): LGHNA, YNFKEQ. The CDR3 sequence is 19 residues long. V dropped 3 bases and J dropped 4; count of bases not matched to a gene: 9. CDR3 loop: CASSQYGTSGGGTYNEQFF. CDR3 bases: TGTGCCAGCAGCCAGTACGGGACTAGCGGGGGGGGAACTTACAATGAGCAGTTCTTC.

The J gene is TRBJ2-1, the V gene TRBV4-3; 13 bases match TRBD2. Germline CDR1 and CDR2: LGHNA and YSLEER. The CDR3 length is 16 residues. V lost 3 bases to trimming and J lost 8 bases; unmatched junction nucleotides: 7. CDR3 residues: CASSQGLAGTGDEQFF. The DNA of the CDR3 is TGCGCCAGCAGCCAGGGACTAGCGGGGACTGGGGATGAGCAGTTCTTC.